A single sample is the source of the 9 T cell receptor beta chains below, sequenced in a study of cytomegalovirus exposure and HLA in healthy donors. With 60 Vbeta and 13 Jbeta primers, the PCR was carried out. The assay was immunoSEQ multiplex PCR, and TCRdb's table has in-frame clones only and misses some. The table records about 110,000 clones, roughly 80% of them present only once. Sequencing used PBMCs. The receptors shown here come from a man under 40 in good health and CMV-seropositive.

V gene TRBV11-2 combines with J gene TRBJ1-2; D uncertain. Trimming took off 1 base at V and 3 bases at J, with 9 bases between the two ends. The length of the CDR3 is 14 residues. Germline values: CDR1 SGHAT, CDR2 FQNNGV. For the CDR3, the DNA is TGTGCCAGCAGCTTAGCGGGAACGGACTATGGCTACACCTTC. Encoded protein: CASSLAGTDYGYTF.

This chain joins TRBV15 and TRBJ2-5; D perhaps matches TRBD1 (6 bases). The DNA end is a closer match to TRBJ2-7, so the J assignment may be wrong. The CDR3 is made up of 14 amino acids. CDR1 LNHNV and CDR2 YYDKDF come from the germline V gene (reference sequence). The CDR3 is CATSRGDTIYEQYF. The CDR3 DNA reads as TGTGCCACCAGCAGAGGGGACACGATCTACGAGCAGTACTTC.

The rearrangement uses TRBV27 and TRBJ2-2; D may be TRBD1 (6 bases). V was pared by 3 bases and J by 5 bases, with 16 bases between. This CDR3 region has 16 residues. The germline V gene encodes CDR1 MNHEY and CDR2 SMNVEV (reference sequence). CDR3: CASSFVVVQGTGELFF. The CDR3 DNA sequence: TGTGCCAGCAGTTTCGTGGTAGTACAGGGTACCGGGGAGCTGTTTTTT.

The chain uses TRBV6-1 and TRBJ1-1; D perhaps matches TRBD1 (5 bases). Per the germline V gene, CDR1 is MNHNS and CDR2 is SASEGT. The CDR3 consists of 13 residues. The V gene lost 9 bases and the J gene lost 5 bases, with 16 bases spanning the gap. The CDR3 is CASFTGTGTEAFF. The CDR3 bases are TGTGCCAGTTTCACAGGTACTGGGACTGAAGCTTTCTTT.

The gene calls are TRBV29-1 and TRBJ1-2; possible D gene TRBD1, 5 bases. CDR1 is SQVTM, CDR2 ANQGSEA, per germline. The CDR3 is 11 residues long. V was cut by 5 bases and J by 5 bases, with 9 bases left in between. DNA for the CDR3: TGCAGCGTTCACGGGGGGTATGGCTACACCTTC. Residues: CSVHGGYGYTF.

J is TRBJ1-1 and V is TRBV6-1; 7 bases line up with TRBD1. Germline V gene lookup returns CDR1 MNHNS and CDR2 SASEGT. The CDR3 has 11 amino acids. Trimming removed 8 bases from V and 6 bases from J; junction bases left unmatched: 3. The CDR3 DNA reads as TGTGCCAGCGCGGGGACAGCTGAAGCTTTCTTT. It specifies CASAGTAEAFF.

This clone was found a few times. The J gene is TRBJ2-3, the V gene TRBV5-1; D gene uncertain. The germline V gene has CDR1 SGHRS and CDR2 YFSETQ. The CDR3 is made up of 14 amino acids. The ends were cut back, 2 bases at V and 4 bases at J, with 11 bases in the middle. The chain's CDR3 is CASSLSQQADTQYF. The DNA for the CDR3 is TGCGCCAGCAGCTTAAGCCAGCAGGCAGATACGCAGTATTTT.

This chain links TRBV27 with TRBJ2-2; 10 bases agree with TRBD1. The J segment lost 6 bases and the V segment lost 3 bases, leaving 7 bases of the junction unmatched. Per germline, CDR1 MNHEY and CDR2 SMNVEV (reference sequence). The CDR3 length is 16 residues. CDR3 loop: CASSFRAGTGAGELFF. The DNA of the CDR3 is TGTGCCAGCAGTTTCCGCGCCGGGACAGGGGCCGGGGAGCTGTTTTTT.

The chain combines TRBV29-1 with TRBJ1-1; D ambiguous. Deletions cut 0 bases from V and 6 bases from J, with 8 bases between. This CDR3 comprises 12 residues. From germline, CDR1 is SQVTM and CDR2 ANQGSEA. CDR3 DNA: TGCAGCGTTGAAGATCTAAAGTCTGAAGCTTTCTTT. It specifies CSVEDLKSEAFF.